At least ten counts were recorded for the clone carrying this T cell receptor beta chain. This sample stems from a study of T cells in Graves' hyperthyroidism and ophthalmopathy. Study context: Peripheral blood sampling occurred at initial diagnosis, before any treatment.

This CDR3 has 14 amino acids. V dropped 3 bases and J dropped 5 bases, with 13 bases sitting between them. RNA transcripts yielded amplified TCR beta CDR3 regions. RT-PCR in the first round (using the HTBI primer set) targeted the TCR CDR3. A single record per CDR3 protein comes from TCRdb applying MiXCR to the multiplex PCR reads. The table has some 360,000 distinct CDR3 sequences, 18% seen once. J is TRBJ2-5 and V is TRBV12-3 or TRBV12-4; D might be TRBD1 (6 bases). The clonotype originates from a woman in her thirties or forties with Graves' ophthalmopathy. Specimen: blood. CDR3 loop: CASSFLDSRETQYF. The DNA for the CDR3 is TGTGCCAGCAGTTTCCTGGACAGTAGGGAGACCCAGTACTTC.